A single sample gave rise to the 5 T cell receptor beta chains below, sequenced in a study of T-cell memory formation after mild COVID-19. TCRdb reprocessed the 5' RACE reads via MiXCR and lists one record per CDR3 protein. In the table there are 65,000 to 95,000 distinct CDR3 sequences, around 13% of which are singletons. Sequenced material: PBMCs or a T cell subset sorted from them (not recorded which). These receptors were taken from a man between 18 and 35 years old who had mild COVID-19 (a few samples of this study predate the infection). Cell type and time point are not known.

This clonotype was detected only a few times. The gene calls are TRBV4-1 and TRBJ2-5; tentatively, D is TRBD1 (6 bases). Trimming removed 4 bases from V and 4 bases from J, with 13 bases in between. CDR3 size: 14 residues. The germline V gene has CDR1 MGHRA and CDR2 YSYEKL. The CDR3 sequence: CASSPQGFVETQYF. The DNA of the CDR3 is TGCGCCAGCAGCCCACAGGGTTTTGTAGAGACCCAGTACTTC.

This clonotype was seen a few times. V and J are TRBV29-1 and TRBJ1-2; the D is unclear. The CDR3 loop spans 12 amino acids. Germline CDR1 SQVTM, CDR2 ANQGSEA. V was clipped by 4 bases and J by 2 bases, with 8 bases between them. This CDR3 is CSVVFQNYGYTF. The CDR3 coding sequence is TGCAGCGTTGTTTTCCAGAACTATGGCTACACCTTC.

The CDR3 DNA follows: TGTGCCAGCAGCCAGGGGGGGGTCGACGAGCCCCAGCATTTT. Its translation: CASSQGGVDEPQHF. The chain carries TRBV13 and TRBJ1-5, with 7 bases that match TRBD1. The CDR3 contains 14 residues. CDR1 is PRHDT and CDR2 is FYEKMQ in the germline V gene (reference sequence). Unmatched junction bases numbered 9, after V lost 5 bases and J lost 8 bases.

There are a few counts of this clonotype. The chain has TRBV27 and TRBJ2-7; TRBD1 matches at 8 bases. The junction had 6 bases not matched to a gene; V was cut back by 5 bases and J by 3 bases. Germline values: CDR1 MNHEY, CDR2 SMNVEV (reference sequence). The CDR3 consists of 14 residues. The CDR3 DNA is TGTGCCAGCAGTCCGGGACAGGAGATCTACGAGCAGTACTTC. As protein: CASSPGQEIYEQYF.

This chain joins TRBV4-1 and TRBJ1-3, with unresolved D. V was trimmed by 1 base and J by 3 bases, leaving 10 bases between them. The germline CDR1 and CDR2 sequences are MGHRA and YSYEKL. The CDR3 covers 15 residues. The CDR3 DNA reads TGCGCCAGCAGCCAAGGGACGTTAAATGGAAACACCATATATTTT. Its translation is CASSQGTLNGNTIYF.